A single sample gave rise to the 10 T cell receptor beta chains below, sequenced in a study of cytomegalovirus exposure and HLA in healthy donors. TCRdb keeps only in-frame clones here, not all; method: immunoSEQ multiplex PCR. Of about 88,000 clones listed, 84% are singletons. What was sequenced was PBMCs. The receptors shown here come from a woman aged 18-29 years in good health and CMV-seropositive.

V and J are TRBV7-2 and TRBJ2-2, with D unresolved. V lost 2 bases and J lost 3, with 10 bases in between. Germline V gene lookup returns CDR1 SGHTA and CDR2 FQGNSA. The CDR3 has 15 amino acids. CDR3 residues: CASSLIVGDTGELFF. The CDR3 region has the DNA TGTGCCAGCAGCTTAATCGTAGGAGACACCGGGGAGCTGTTTTTT.

CDR3 in DNA: TGTGCCAGCTCACCAACGGGGACAGGGGGCTCCCTGGGATCACCCCTCCACTTT. The encoded protein is CASSPTGTGGSLGSPLHF. V gene TRBV18 combines with J gene TRBJ1-6, with TRBD1 matching 12 bases. The length of the CDR3 is 18 residues. After removal of 2 bases from V and 10 bases from J, the junction contained 12 bases not matched to a gene. Per the germline V gene, CDR1 is KGHSH and CDR2 is LQKENI.

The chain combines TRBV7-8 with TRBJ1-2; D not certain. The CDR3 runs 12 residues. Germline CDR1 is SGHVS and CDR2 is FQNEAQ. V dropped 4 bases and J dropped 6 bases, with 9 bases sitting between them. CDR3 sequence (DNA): TGTGCCAGCAGCTCCCACTCGGATGGCTACACCTTC. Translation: CASSSHSDGYTF.

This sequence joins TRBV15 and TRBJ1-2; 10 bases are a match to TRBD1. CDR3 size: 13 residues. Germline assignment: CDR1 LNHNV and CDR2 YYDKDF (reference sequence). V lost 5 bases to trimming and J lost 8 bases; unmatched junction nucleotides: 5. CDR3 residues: CATSSGTGEGYTF. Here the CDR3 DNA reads TGTGCCACCAGCTCCGGGACAGGGGAAGGCTACACCTTC. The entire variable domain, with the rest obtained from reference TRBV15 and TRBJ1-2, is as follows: DAMVIQNPRYQVTQFGKPVTLSCSQTLNHNVMYWYQQKSSQAPKLLFHYYDKDFNNEADTPDNFQSRRPNTSFCFLDIRSPGLGDTAMYLCATSSGTGEGYTFGSGTRLTVV.

The CDR3 DNA is TGTGCCAGCAGCTTCCCGAACTATGGCTACACCTTC. This codes for CASSFPNYGYTF. This chain connects TRBV5-8 to TRBJ1-2; no clear D gene. Germline loops: CDR1 SGHTS, CDR2 YDEGEE. This CDR3 has 12 amino acids. V lost 2 bases and J 2 bases, leaving 4 bases between the germline ends.

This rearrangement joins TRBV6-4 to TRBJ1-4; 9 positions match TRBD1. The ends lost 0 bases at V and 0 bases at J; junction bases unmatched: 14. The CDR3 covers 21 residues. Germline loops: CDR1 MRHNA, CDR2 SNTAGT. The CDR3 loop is CASSDSGKGQGAIATNEKLFF. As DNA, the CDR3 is TGTGCCAGCAGTGACTCTGGGAAGGGACAGGGAGCCATTGCAACTAATGAAAAACTGTTTTTT.

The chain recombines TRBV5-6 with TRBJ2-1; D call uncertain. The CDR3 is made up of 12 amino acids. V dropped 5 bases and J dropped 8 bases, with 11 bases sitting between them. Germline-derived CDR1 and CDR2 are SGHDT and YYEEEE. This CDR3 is CASRVGPHEQFF. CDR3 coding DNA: TGTGCCAGCAGGGTTGGGCCCCATGAGCAGTTCTTC. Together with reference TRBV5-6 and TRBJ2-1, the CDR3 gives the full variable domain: DAGVTQSPTHLIKTRGQQVTLRCSPKSGHDTVSWYQQALGQGPQFIFQYYEEEERQRGNFPDRFSGHQFPNYSSELNVNALLLGDSALYLCASRVGPHEQFFGPGTRLTVL.

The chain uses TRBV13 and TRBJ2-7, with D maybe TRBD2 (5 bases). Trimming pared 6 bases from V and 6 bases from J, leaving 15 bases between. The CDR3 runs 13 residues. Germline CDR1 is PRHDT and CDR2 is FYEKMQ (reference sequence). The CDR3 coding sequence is TGTGCCAGCAGTCCGCAAAGAGGGAGCGAGCAGTACTTC. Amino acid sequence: CASSPQRGSEQYF.

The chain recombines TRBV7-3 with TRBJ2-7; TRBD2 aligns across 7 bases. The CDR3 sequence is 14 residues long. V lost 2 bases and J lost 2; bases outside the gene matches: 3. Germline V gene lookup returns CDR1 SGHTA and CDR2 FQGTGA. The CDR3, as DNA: TGTGCCAGCAGCTTAGGGGGGGGGACCTACGAGCAGTACTTC. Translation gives CASSLGGGTYEQYF.

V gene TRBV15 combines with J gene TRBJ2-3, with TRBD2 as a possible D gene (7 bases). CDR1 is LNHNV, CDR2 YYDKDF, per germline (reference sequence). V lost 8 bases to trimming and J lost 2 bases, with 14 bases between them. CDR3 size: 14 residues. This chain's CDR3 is CATGGGGPTDTQYF. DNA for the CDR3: TGTGCCACCGGAGGGGGGGGGCCCACAGATACGCAGTATTTT.